This T cell receptor beta chain came from a study of blood T cell repertoires in COVID-19. In terms of age and location, participants ranged from about 18 to 95 years and lived in under 30 US areas. Symptom resolution, clearance, or two negative PCRs marked donors in Cohort 3 as recovered. Original handling: Amplifying reference gene primers gave estimates of nucleated cell counts. TCRdb's copy holds only in-frame clones and misses some; the assay was immunoSEQ multiplex PCR. V, J and clone size are those of that table, while D and trimming were read from the DNA. The sample yields over 250,000 clones, more than 75% seen once. Sample: PBMCs or T cells enriched from blood (not recorded which). The receptor was isolated from a woman aged 25-40 years who had recovered from COVID-19.

CDR3 bases: TGCGCCAGCAGCTTGGGTGGCGGGACCTACGAGCAGTACTTC. It codes for CASSLGGGTYEQYF. The V call is TRBV5-1, the J call TRBJ2-7; weak D call: TRBD2 (6 bases). The CDR3 has 14 amino acids. V lost 0 bases and J 2 bases, leaving 9 bases between the germline ends. Germline CDR1 SGHRS, CDR2 YFSETQ.